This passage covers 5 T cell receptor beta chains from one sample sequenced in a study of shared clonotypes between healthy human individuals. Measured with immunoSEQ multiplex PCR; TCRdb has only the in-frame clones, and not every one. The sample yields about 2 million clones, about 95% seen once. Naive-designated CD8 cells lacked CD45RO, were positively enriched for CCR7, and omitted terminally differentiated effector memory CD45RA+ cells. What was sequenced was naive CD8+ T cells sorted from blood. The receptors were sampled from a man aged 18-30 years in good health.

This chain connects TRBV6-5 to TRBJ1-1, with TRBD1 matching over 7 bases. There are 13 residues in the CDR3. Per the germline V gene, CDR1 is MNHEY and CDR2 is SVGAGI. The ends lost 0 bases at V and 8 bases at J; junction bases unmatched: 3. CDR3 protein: CASSYSDRREAFF. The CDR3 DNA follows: TGTGCCAGCAGTTACTCGGACAGGAGGGAAGCTTTCTTT.

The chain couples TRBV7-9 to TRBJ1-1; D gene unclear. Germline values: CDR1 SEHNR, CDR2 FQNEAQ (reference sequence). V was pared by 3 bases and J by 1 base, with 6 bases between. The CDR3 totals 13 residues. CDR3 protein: CASSFPANTEAFF. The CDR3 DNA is TGTGCCAGCAGCTTCCCGGCGAACACTGAAGCTTTCTTT. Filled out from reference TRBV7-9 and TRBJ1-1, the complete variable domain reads DTGVSQNPRHKITKRGQNVTFRCDPISEHNRLYWYRQTLGQGPEFLTYFQNEAQLEKSRLLSDRFSAERPKGSFSTLEIQRTEQGDSAMYLCASSFPANTEAFFGQGTRLTVV.

In DNA, the CDR3 is TGTGCTAGTGGCCTATTCGGGACAGGCTACGAGCAGTACTTC. As protein: CASGLFGTGYEQYF. This chain connects TRBV12-5 to TRBJ2-7; 8 nucleotides agree with TRBD1. V shed 6 bases, J shed 3 bases, and the junction held 7 bases outside the gene matches. The CDR3 runs 14 residues. Germline assignment: CDR1 LGHNT and CDR2 FRNRAP. Combining the CDR3 with reference TRBV12-5 and TRBJ2-7 gives the whole variable domain DARVTQTPRHKVTEMGQEVTMRCQPILGHNTVFWYRQTMMQGLELLAYFRNRAPLDDSGMPKDRFSAEMPDATLATLKIQPSEPRDSAVYFCASGLFGTGYEQYFGPGTRLTVT.

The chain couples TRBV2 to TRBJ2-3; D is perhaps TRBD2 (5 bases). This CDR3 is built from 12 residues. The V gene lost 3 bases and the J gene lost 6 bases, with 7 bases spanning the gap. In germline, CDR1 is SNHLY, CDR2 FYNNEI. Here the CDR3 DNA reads TGTGCCAGCAGTGATGAGGGTGATACGCAGTATTTT. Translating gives CASSDEGDTQYF.

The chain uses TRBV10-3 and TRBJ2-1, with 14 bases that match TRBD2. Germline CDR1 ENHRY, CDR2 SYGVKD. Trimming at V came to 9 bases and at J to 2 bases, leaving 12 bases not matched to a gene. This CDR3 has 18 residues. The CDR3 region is CAILPTSGRAPAYNEQFF. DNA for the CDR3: TGTGCCATACTCCCGACTAGCGGGAGGGCCCCGGCCTACAATGAGCAGTTCTTC.